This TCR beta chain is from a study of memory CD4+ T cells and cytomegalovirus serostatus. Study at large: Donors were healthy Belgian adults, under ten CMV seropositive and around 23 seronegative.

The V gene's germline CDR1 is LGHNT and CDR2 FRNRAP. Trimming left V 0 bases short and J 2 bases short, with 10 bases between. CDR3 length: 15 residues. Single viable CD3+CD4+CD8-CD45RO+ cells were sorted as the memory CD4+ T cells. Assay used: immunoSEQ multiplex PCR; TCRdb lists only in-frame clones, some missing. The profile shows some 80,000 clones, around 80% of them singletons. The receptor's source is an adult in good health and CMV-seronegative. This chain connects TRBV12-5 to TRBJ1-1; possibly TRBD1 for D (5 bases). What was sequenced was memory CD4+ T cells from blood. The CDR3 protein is CASGLVIDRNTEAFF. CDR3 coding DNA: TGTGCTAGTGGTTTGGTAATCGACAGAAACACTGAAGCTTTCTTT.